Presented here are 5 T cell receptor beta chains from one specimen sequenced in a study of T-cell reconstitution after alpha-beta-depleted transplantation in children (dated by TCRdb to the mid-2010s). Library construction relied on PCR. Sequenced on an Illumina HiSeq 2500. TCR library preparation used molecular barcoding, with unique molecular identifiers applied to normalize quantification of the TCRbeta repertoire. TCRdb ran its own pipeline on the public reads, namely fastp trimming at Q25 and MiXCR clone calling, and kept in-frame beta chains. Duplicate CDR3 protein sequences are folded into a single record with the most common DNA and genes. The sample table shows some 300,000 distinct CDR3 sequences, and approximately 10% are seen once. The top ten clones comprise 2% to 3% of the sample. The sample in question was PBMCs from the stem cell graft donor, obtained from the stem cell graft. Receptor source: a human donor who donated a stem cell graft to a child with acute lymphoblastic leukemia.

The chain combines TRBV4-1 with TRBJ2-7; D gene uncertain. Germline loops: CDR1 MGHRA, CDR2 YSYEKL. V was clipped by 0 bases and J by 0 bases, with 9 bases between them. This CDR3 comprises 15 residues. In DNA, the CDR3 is TGCGCCAGCAGCCAAGATGACGGATACTCCTACGAGCAGTACTTC. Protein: CASSQDDGYSYEQYF.

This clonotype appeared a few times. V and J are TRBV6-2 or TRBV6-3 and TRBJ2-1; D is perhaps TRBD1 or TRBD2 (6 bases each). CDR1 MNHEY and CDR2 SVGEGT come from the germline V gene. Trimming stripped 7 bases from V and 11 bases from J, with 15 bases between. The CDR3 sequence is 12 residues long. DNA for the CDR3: TGTGCCAGCACTCGGAGGGACACAAAGCAGTTCTTC. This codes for CASTRRDTKQFF.

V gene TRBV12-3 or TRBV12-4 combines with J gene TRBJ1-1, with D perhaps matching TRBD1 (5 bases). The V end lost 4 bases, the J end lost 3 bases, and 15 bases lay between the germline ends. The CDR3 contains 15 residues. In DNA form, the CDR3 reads TGTGCCAGCAGTTGGGGGAAAGGGTGGGACACTGAAGCTTTCTTT. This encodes CASSWGKGWDTEAFF.

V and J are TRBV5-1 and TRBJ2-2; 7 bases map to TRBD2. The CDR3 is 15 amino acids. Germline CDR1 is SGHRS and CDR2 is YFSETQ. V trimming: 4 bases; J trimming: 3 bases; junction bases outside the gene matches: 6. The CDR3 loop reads CASSLPLADTGELFF. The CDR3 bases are TGCGCCAGCAGCCTCCCCCTAGCGGACACCGGGGAGCTGTTTTTT.

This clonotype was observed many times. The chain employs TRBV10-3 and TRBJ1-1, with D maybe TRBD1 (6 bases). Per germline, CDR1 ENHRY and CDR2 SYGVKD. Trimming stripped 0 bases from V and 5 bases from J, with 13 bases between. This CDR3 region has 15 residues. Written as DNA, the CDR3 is TGTGCCATCAGTGAGTCGTCAGGGGAGGTTACTGAAGCTTTCTTT. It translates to CAISESSGEVTEAFF.